This TCR beta chain was observed in a study of regulatory T cells in long-lasting Graves disease. For the study at large: Graves' patients, diagnosed recently, had received antithyroid drugs under 3 months. Study-level points and caveats: TCR diversity was lower in persistent Graves' patients (versus newly diagnosed ones).

Trimming pared 5 bases from V and 0 bases from J, leaving 12 bases between. CDR1 is SQVTM and CDR2 is ANQGSEA in the germline V gene. The CDR3 is made up of 14 amino acids. The authors built TCR beta libraries using iRepertoire HTBI primers and Arm-PCR of CDR3 regions. Each CDR3 protein is one row after TCRdb ran MiXCR on the multiplex PCR reads. The sample records roughly 410,000 distinct CDR3 sequences, approximately 16% being singletons. Time point in this sample: newly diagnosed GD, antithyroid drugs for less than 3 months. PBMC RNA served as the TCR library source. This clonotype was found many times. Its antigen is not known. The same data also went into a second study, on T cells in Graves' hyperthyroidism and ophthalmopathy.

The TCR was taken from a woman aged 40-49 years with Graves disease. V and J are TRBV29-1 and TRBJ2-3, with a possible D match to TRBD1 (6 bases). The sequenced sample was peripheral blood mononuclear cells (PBMCs), obtained at new diagnosis, from a patient treated with antithyroid drugs. CDR3 nucleotides: TGCAGCGTTACCCACAGGGCTAGCACAGATACGCAGTATTTT. This encodes CSVTHRASTDTQYF.